This T cell receptor beta chain was profiled in a study of T cell repertoires in ileal Crohn's disease. Study summary: MI samples are biopsies from the surgical specimen's proximal margin. Per sample, roughly 500 nanograms of biopsy DNA were TCRB immunosequenced.

The protocol was immunoSEQ multiplex PCR, while the TCRdb copy is restricted to in-frame clones and leaves out a portion. The sample holds around 560 clones, under 95% seen once. Time point meaning: proximal margin of the surgical specimen (macroscopically non-inflamed). Sequencing input: ileal tissue. The receptor was isolated from an adult with Crohn's disease.

CDR3 amino acids: CASSEFGTGGTNQPQHF. CDR3 nucleotides: TGTGCCAGCAGTGAATTCGGGACAGGGGGCACCAATCAGCCCCAGCATTTT. The genes are TRBV6-1 and TRBJ1-5, with 12 bases that match TRBD1. Trimming cost V 2 bases and J 3 bases; bases outside gene matches: 5. Germline V gene lookup returns CDR1 MNHNS and CDR2 SASEGT. This CDR3 has 17 amino acids.